This entry describes one T cell receptor (beta chain). Its antigen is still unknown. No qualities accompany the bases; no much larger clone lies one base away. This entry belongs to a study of CD4+ T cells in melanoma (dated by TCRdb to between 2021 and 2022). Study-level background: The study investigated neoantigen-specific CD4+ T cells in human melanoma. Paper-wide results and their limitations: The report described a correlation between neoantigen-specific CD4+ T cells and the function of CD8+ T cells, macrophages and B cells. Neoantigen-specific CD4+ T cells in melanoma were reported to have a range of differentiation states.

The donors were people with melanoma. There are 16 amino acids in the CDR3, from cysteine to phenylalanine inclusive. Solely the CDR3 DNA is kept, with 48 bases framed from the first base. Trimming accounts for 2 bases at V and 5 bases at J, while the number of junction bases matched to no gene is 6. The CDR1 and CDR2 encoded by the germline V gene are SGHAT and FQNNGV. Library preparation used the immunoSEQ multiplex PCR assay. As stored in TCRdb, this immuneACCESS dataset retains in-frame rearrangements with V and J assigned. A fraction of the clones does not appear; measured against another copy, unresolved V genes explain less than half of the discrepancy, and the remainder lacks a known reason. The sample contains about 21,000 clones, around 80% of them found a single time. The leading ten clones occupy 9.7% of the sample.

This TCR was recovered from a human donor with melanoma. In this chain, TRBV11-2 is recombined with TRBJ2-3; a stretch of 11 junction bases matches TRBD2. The nucleotides read TGTGCCAGCAGCTTACGCCTAGCGGGGGGAAAAGATACGCAGTATTTT. The resulting protein is CASSLRLAGGKDTQYF. The reference TRBV11-2 and TRBJ2-3 proteins fill in what lies around the CDR3, so the full variable domain reads EAGVAQSPRYKIIEKRQSVAFWCNPISGHATLYWYQQILGQGPKLLIQFQNNGVVDDSQLPKDRFSAERLKGVDSTLKIQPAKLEDSAVYLCASSLRLAGGKDTQYFGPGTRLTVL.